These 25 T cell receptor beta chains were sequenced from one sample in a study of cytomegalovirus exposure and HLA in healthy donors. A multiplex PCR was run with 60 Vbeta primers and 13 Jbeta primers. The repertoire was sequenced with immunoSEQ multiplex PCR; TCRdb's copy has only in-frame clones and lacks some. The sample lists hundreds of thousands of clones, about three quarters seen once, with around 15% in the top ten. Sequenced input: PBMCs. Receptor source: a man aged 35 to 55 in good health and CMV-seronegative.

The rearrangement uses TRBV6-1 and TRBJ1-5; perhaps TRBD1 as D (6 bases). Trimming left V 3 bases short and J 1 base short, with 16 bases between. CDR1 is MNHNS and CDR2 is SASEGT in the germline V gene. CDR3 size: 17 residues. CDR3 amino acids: CASSEIWHRVSNQPQHF. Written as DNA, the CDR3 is TGTGCCAGCAGTGAGATTTGGCACAGGGTAAGCAATCAGCCCCAGCATTTT.

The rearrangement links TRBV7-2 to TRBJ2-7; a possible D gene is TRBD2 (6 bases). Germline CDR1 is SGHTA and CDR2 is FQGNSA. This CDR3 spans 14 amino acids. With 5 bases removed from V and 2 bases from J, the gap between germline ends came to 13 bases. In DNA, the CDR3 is TGTGCCAGCAGCCCGGTGGGGGGAGCCTACGAGCAGTACTTC. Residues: CASSPVGGAYEQYF. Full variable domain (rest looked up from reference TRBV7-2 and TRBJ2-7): GAGVSQSPSNKVTEKGKDVELRCDPISGHTALYWYRQSLGQGLEFLIYFQGNSAPDKSGLPSDRFSAERTGGSVSTLTIQRTQQEDSAVYLCASSPVGGAYEQYFGPGTRLTVT.

CDR3 residues: CASRVTGPWVDSTQYF. For the CDR3, the DNA is TGTGCCAGCAGGGTGACAGGGCCCTGGGTTGATTCGACCCAGTACTTC. The V gene is TRBV27, the J gene TRBJ2-5, with 7 bases lining up with TRBD1. With 6 bases clipped from V and 7 bases from J, the junction kept 17 bases outside the gene matches. The CDR3 runs to 16 residues. From germline, CDR1 is MNHEY and CDR2 SMNVEV (reference sequence).

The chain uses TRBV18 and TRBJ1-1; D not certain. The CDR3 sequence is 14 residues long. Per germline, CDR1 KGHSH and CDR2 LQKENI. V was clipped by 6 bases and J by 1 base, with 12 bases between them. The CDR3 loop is CASSPGDPNTEAFF. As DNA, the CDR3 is TGTGCCAGCTCTCCCGGGGATCCGAACACTGAAGCTTTCTTT.

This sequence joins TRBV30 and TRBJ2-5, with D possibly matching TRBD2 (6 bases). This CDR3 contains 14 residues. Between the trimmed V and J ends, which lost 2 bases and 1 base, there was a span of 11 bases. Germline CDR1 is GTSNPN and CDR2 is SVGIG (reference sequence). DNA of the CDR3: TGTGCCTGGAGTCGTAGCGGCATCCAAGAGACCCAGTACTTC. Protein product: CAWSRSGIQETQYF.

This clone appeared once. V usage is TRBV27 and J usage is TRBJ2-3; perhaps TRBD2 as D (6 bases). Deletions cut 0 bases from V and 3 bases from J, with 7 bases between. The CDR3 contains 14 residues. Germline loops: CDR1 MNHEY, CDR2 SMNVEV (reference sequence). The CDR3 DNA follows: TGTGCCAGCAGTTTATCGGGGGGAACAGATACGCAGTATTTT. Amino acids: CASSLSGGTDTQYF.

As DNA, the CDR3 is TGCGCCAGCACTTCGACAGAAACCTACGAGCAGTACTTC. It is translated as CASTSTETYEQYF. The J gene is TRBJ2-5, the V gene TRBV5-1, with a possible D match to TRBD1 (5 bases). The end of the DNA aligns better with TRBJ2-7, so the J call may be wrong. Germline assignment: CDR1 SGHRS and CDR2 YFSETQ. The length of the CDR3 is 13 residues.

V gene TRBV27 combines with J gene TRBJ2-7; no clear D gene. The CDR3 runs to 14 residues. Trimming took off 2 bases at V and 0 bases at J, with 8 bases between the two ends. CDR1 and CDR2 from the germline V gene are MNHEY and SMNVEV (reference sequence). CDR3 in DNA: TGTGCCAGCAGTTTAGGCGGCCCCTCCTACGAGCAGTACTTC. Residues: CASSLGGPSYEQYF.

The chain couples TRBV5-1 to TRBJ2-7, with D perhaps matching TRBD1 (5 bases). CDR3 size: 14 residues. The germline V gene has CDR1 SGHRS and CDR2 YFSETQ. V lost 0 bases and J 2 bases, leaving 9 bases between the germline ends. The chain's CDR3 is CASSLGQPPYEQYF. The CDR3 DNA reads TGCGCCAGCAGCTTGGGACAGCCCCCCTACGAGCAGTACTTC.

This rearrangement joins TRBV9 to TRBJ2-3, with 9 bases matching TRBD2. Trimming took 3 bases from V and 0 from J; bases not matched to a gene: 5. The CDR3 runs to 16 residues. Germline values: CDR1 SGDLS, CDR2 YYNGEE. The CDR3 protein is CASSESGGYSTDTQYF. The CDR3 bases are TGTGCCAGCAGCGAGAGCGGGGGGTATAGCACAGATACGCAGTATTTT.

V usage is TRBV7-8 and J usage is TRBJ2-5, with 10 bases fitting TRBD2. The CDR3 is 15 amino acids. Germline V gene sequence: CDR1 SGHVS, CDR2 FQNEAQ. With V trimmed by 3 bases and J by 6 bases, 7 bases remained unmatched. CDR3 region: CASSLELAGAKTQYF. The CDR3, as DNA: TGTGCCAGCAGCTTGGAGCTAGCGGGGGCGAAGACCCAGTACTTC.

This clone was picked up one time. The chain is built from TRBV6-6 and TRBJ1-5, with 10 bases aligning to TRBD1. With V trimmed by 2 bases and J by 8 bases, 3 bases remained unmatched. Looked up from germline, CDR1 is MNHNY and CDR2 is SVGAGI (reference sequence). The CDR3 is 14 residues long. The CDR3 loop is CASSYTDRGEPQHF. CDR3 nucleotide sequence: TGTGCCAGCAGTTACACGGACAGGGGGGAGCCCCAGCATTTT.

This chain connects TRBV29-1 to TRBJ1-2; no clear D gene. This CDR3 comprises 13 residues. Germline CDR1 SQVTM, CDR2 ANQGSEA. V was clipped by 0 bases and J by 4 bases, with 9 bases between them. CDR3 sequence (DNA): TGCAGCGTTGAAGAAGGCAGGATCTATGGCTACACCTTC. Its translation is CSVEEGRIYGYTF.

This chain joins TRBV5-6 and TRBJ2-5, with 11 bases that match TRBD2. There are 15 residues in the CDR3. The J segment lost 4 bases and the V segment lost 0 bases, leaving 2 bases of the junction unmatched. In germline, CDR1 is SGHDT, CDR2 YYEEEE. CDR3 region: CASSLGLAGGETQYF. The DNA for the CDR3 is TGTGCCAGCAGCTTGGGTCTAGCGGGAGGAGAGACCCAGTACTTC. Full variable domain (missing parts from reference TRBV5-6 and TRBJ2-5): DAGVTQSPTHLIKTRGQQVTLRCSPKSGHDTVSWYQQALGQGPQFIFQYYEEEERQRGNFPDRFSGHQFPNYSSELNVNALLLGDSALYLCASSLGLAGGETQYFGPGTRLLVL.

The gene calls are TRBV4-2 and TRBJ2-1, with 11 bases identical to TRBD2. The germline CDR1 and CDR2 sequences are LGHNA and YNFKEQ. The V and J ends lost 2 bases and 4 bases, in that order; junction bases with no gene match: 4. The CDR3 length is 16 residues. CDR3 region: CASSQSTSGGYNEQFF. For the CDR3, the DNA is TGTGCCAGCAGCCAAAGCACTAGCGGGGGATACAATGAGCAGTTCTTC.

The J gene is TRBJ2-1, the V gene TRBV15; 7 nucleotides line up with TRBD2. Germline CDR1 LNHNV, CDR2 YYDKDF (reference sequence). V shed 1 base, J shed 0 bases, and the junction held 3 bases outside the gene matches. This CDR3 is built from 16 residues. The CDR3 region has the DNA TGTGCCACCAGCAGAGCGGGGGGACTCTCCTACAATGAGCAGTTCTTC. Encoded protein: CATSRAGGLSYNEQFF. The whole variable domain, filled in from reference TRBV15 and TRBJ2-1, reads DAMVIQNPRYQVTQFGKPVTLSCSQTLNHNVMYWYQQKSSQAPKLLFHYYDKDFNNEADTPDNFQSRRPNTSFCFLDIRSPGLGDTAMYLCATSRAGGLSYNEQFFGPGTRLTVL.

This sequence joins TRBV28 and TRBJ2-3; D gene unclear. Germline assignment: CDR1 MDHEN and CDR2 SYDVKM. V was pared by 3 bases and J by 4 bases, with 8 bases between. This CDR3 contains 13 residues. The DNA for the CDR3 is TGTGCCAGCAGTTTGGTAGCTGCAGATACGCAGTATTTT. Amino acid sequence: CASSLVAADTQYF.

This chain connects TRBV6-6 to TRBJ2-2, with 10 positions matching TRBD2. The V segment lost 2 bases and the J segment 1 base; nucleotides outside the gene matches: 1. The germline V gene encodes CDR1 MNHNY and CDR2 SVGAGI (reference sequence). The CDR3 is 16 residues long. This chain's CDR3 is CASSYLAGENTGELFF. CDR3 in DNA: TGTGCCAGCAGTTACCTAGCGGGGGAGAACACCGGGGAGCTGTTTTTT.

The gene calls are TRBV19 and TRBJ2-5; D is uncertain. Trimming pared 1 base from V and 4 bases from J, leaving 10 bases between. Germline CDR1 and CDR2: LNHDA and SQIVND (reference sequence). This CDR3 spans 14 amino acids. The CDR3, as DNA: TGTGCCAGTAGTATAGGGCTCTCCTTAGAGACCCAGTACTTC. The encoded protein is CASSIGLSLETQYF.

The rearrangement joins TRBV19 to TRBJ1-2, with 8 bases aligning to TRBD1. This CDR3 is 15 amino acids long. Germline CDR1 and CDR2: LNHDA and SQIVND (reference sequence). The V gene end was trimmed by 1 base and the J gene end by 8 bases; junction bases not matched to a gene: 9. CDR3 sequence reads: CASSIASGGANGYTF. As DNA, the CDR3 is TGTGCCAGTAGTATAGCGTCAGGGGGCGCGAACGGCTACACCTTC.

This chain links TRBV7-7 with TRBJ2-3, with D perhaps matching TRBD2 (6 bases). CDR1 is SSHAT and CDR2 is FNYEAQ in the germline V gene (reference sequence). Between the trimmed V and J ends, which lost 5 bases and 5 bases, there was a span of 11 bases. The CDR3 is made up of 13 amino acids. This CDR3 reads CASSPRAGDTQYF. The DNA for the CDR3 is TGTGCCAGCAGCCCGAGAGCGGGAGATACGCAGTATTTT.

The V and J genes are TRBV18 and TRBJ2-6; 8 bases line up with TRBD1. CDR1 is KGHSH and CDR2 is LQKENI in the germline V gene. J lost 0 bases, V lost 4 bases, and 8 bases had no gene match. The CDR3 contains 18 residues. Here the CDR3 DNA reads TGTGCCAGCTCACAACCGGGACAGGTTAGCTCTGGGGCCAACGTCCTGACTTTC. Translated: CASSQPGQVSSGANVLTF. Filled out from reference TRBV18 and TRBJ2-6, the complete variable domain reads NAGVMQNPRHLVRRRGQEARLRCSPMKGHSHVYWYRQLPEEGLKFMVYLQKENIIDESGMPKERFSAEFPKEGPSILRIQQVVRGDSAAYFCASSQPGQVSSGANVLTFGAGSRLTVL.

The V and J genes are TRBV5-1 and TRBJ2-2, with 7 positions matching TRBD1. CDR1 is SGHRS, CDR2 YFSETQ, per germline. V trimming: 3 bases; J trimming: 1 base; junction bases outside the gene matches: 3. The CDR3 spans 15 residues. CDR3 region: CASSSWTGNTGELFF. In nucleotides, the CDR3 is TGCGCCAGCAGCTCATGGACAGGGAACACCGGGGAGCTGTTTTTT. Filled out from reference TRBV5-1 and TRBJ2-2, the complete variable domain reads KAGVTQTPRYLIKTRGQQVTLSCSPISGHRSVSWYQQTPGQGLQFLFEYFSETQRNKGNFPGRFSGRQFSNSRSEMNVSTLELGDSALYLCASSSWTGNTGELFFGEGSRLTVL.

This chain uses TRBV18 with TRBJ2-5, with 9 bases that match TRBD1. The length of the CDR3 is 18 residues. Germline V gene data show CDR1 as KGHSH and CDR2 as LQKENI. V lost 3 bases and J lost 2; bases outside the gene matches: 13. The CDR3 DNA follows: TGTGCCAGCTCACCGCTCCCCTTGGACAGGGGAAAACAAGAGACCCAGTACTTC. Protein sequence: CASSPLPLDRGKQETQYF.

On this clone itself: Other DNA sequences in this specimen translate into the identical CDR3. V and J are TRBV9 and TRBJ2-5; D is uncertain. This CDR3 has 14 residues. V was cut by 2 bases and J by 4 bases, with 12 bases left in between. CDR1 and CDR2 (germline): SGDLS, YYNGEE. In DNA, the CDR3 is TGTGCCAGCAGCGTCGGTTCTGGCGGAGAGACCCAGTACTTC. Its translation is CASSVGSGGETQYF. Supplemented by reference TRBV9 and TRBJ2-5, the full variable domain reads DSGVTQTPKHLITATGQRVTLRCSPRSGDLSVYWYQQSLDQGLQFLIQYYNGEERAKGNILERFSAQQFPDLHSELNLSSLELGDSALYFCASSVGSGGETQYFGPGTRLLVL.